This T cell receptor beta chain was recovered during a study of cytomegalovirus exposure and HLA in healthy donors. Turning to the study itself: Earlier sequencing of about 200 million T cells yielded around 100 million unique TCR beta sequences.

The PCR employed 60 Vbeta primers together with 13 Jbeta primers. Profiling relied on immunoSEQ multiplex PCR, and the TCRdb table lists in-frame clones only, not all of them. The table shows tens of thousands of clones, with 60% to 85% occurring only once. This clone has more than one count but fewer than ten. Its antigen is unidentified. Findings and caveats of the study: The study carried out a later analysis of TCR beta sequences. It associated approximately 16,000 of them with specific HLA alleles at a false discovery rate of 0.05.

This CDR3 spans 15 amino acids. Per germline, CDR1 LGHNA and CDR2 YSLEER. V shed 0 bases, J shed 10 bases, and the junction held 5 bases outside the gene matches. This clonotype originated in a male donor in good health and CMV-seropositive. Sequenced input: PBMCs. The genes are TRBV4-3 and TRBJ2-1; 11 bases map to TRBD2. CDR3 residues: CASSQELAGAREQFF. CDR3 in DNA: TGCGCCAGCAGCCAAGAACTAGCGGGGGCGAGGGAGCAGTTCTTC.